This entry concerns a single T cell receptor (beta chain). Germline V gene data show CDR1 as KGHSH and CDR2 as LQKENI. The ends were cut back, 5 bases at V and 0 bases at J, with 14 bases in the middle. CDR3 length: 17 residues. Data came from immunoSEQ multiplex PCR; TCRdb stores just in-frame clones and leaves some out. The table has around 140,000 clones, 80% to 90% seen once. This sample was taken from a study of blood T cell repertoires in COVID-19. Study context: From T cells, B-cell-depleted T cells, or PBMCs came the material, which was cDNA or gDNA.

Input material: peripheral blood. The sequence derives from a man in his fifties or sixties with active or convalescent COVID-19. The rearrangement joins TRBV18 to TRBJ1-6; the D gene is possibly TRBD1 (6 bases). The CDR3 region is CASSTGTGNSYNSPLHF. The DNA of the CDR3 is TGTGCCAGCTCAACCGGTACAGGGAACTCCTATAATTCACCCCTCCACTTT.